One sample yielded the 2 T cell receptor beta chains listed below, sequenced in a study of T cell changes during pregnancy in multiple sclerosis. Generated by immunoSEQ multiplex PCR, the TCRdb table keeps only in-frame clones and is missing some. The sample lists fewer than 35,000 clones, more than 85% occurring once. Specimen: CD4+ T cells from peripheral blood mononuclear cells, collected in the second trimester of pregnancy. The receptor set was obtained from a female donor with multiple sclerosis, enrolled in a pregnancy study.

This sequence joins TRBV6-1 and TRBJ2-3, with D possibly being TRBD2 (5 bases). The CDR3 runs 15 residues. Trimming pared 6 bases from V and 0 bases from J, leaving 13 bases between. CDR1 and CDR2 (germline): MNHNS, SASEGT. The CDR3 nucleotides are TGTGCCAGCAGGGTAGCGAATCCTAGCACAGATACGCAGTATTTT. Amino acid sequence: CASRVANPSTDTQYF.

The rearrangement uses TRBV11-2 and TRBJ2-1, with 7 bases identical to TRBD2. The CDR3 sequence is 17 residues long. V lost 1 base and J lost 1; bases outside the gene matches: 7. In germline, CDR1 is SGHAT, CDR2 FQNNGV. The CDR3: CASSLGRRELSYNEQFF. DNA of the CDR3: TGTGCCAGCAGCTTAGGACGGCGGGAGTTGTCCTACAATGAGCAGTTCTTC.